The 14 T cell receptor beta chains listed next were all sequenced from one sample in a study of immune evolution from preneoplasia to lung adenocarcinoma. Assay used: immunoSEQ multiplex PCR; TCRdb lists only in-frame clones, some missing. Among roughly 40,000 clones, 74% were seen once, and the ten largest hold around 6.3%. Material for sequencing was FFPE invasive lung adenocarcinoma tissue. Every receptor here comes from a person between 60 and 69 years old with lung adenocarcinoma.

The V gene is TRBV5-1, the J gene TRBJ2-5, with 8 bases aligning to TRBD1. Germline assignment: CDR1 SGHRS and CDR2 YFSETQ. This CDR3 has 16 amino acids. J was trimmed by 5 bases and V by 4 bases; bases with no gene match: 13. The DNA for the CDR3 is TGCGCCAGCAGCCTAACCGGGACAGGCTTAGAGGAGACCCAGTACTTC. This gives the protein CASSLTGTGLEETQYF. Looking up the rest from reference TRBV5-1 and TRBJ2-5 gives the full variable domain: KAGVTQTPRYLIKTRGQQVTLSCSPISGHRSVSWYQQTPGQGLQFLFEYFSETQRNKGNFPGRFSGRQFSNSRSEMNVSTLELGDSALYLCASSLTGTGLEETQYFGPGTRLLVL.

Only a few counts were recorded for this clone. V is TRBV16 and J is TRBJ2-7; 12 bases match TRBD2. The V gene end was trimmed by 4 bases and the J gene end by 8 bases; junction bases not matched to a gene: 3. Germline V gives CDR1 KGHSY, CDR2 FQNENV. CDR3 length: 13 amino acids. As DNA, the CDR3 is TGTGCCAGCAGCCGCGGACTAGCGGGAAAGCAGTACTTC. This encodes CASSRGLAGKQYF.

This clone appeared a single time. The genes are TRBV7-9 and TRBJ2-1, with 12 bases fitting TRBD2. With 4 bases clipped from V and 7 bases from J, the junction kept 5 bases outside the gene matches. This CDR3 contains 15 residues. Germline V CDR1 and CDR2: SEHNR, FQNEAQ (reference sequence). The CDR3 spells CASSSGLAGLNEQFF. The CDR3 DNA reads as TGTGCCAGCAGCTCCGGACTAGCGGGATTAAATGAGCAGTTCTTC.

This chain joins TRBV7-9 and TRBJ1-4; D is perhaps TRBD1 (5 bases). The ends were cut back, 5 bases at V and 2 bases at J, with 9 bases in the middle. From germline, CDR1 is SEHNR and CDR2 FQNEAQ (reference sequence). The CDR3 covers 14 residues. The CDR3 reads CASSKGETNEKLFF. The CDR3 DNA sequence: TGTGCCAGCAGCAAAGGGGAGACTAATGAAAAACTGTTTTTT. The complete variable domain, with remaining parts taken from reference TRBV7-9 and TRBJ1-4, reads DTGVSQNPRHKITKRGQNVTFRCDPISEHNRLYWYRQTLGQGPEFLTYFQNEAQLEKSRLLSDRFSAERPKGSFSTLEIQRTEQGDSAMYLCASSKGETNEKLFFGSGTQLSVL.

The J gene is TRBJ2-4, the V gene TRBV5-1; either TRBD1 or TRBD2 may supply D (5 bases each). The CDR3 has 20 amino acids. The V gene lost 4 bases and the J gene lost 0 bases, with 26 bases spanning the gap. Germline CDR1 reads SGHRS; CDR2 reads YFSETQ. The CDR3 region has the DNA TGCGCCAGCAGCGAGGGGTTTCTCGGGACCGCCGGTGTAGCCAAAAACATTCAGTACTTC. Residues: CASSEGFLGTAGVAKNIQYF.

The V and J genes are TRBV5-1 and TRBJ2-7; 7 nucleotides match TRBD1. With V trimmed by 7 bases and J by 4 bases, 11 bases remained unmatched. The length of the CDR3 is 14 residues. The germline CDR1 and CDR2 sequences are SGHRS and YFSETQ. CDR3 nucleotide sequence: TGCGCCAGCTCCGACACAGGGGCGGGTTACGAGCAGTACTTC. Translated: CASSDTGAGYEQYF.

The chain combines TRBV9 with TRBJ2-7, with TRBD1 as a possible D gene (5 bases). This CDR3 region has 15 residues. The V and J ends lost 0 bases and 0 bases respectively, with 10 bases between them. CDR1 is SGDLS and CDR2 is YYNGEE in the germline V gene. CDR3 nucleotide sequence: TGTGCCAGCAGCGTAGCTGACAGCCCCTCCTACGAGCAGTACTTC. This encodes CASSVADSPSYEQYF.

This clone is labeled as medium-sized. This chain uses TRBV4-1 with TRBJ2-5; unclear D gene. Trimming removed 4 bases from V and 5 bases from J, with 11 bases in between. Germline V lookup: CDR1 MGHRA, CDR2 YSYEKL. The CDR3 contains 13 residues. The CDR3 nucleotides are TGCGCCAGCAGCCCGACAAAAGGGGAGACCCAGTACTTC. Its translation is CASSPTKGETQYF.

V usage is TRBV4-2 and J usage is TRBJ2-3; D not resolved. The germline V gene has CDR1 LGHNA and CDR2 YNFKEQ. V lost 0 bases and J 6 bases, leaving 16 bases between the germline ends. The CDR3 totals 16 residues. The CDR3 nucleotides read TGTGCCAGCAGCCAAGAGAGGCGGCTAGAGTGGGATACGCAGTATTTT. It specifies CASSQERRLEWDTQYF.

This chain uses TRBV7-2 with TRBJ1-1; D unresolved. The CDR3 loop spans 14 amino acids. Germline-derived CDR1 and CDR2 are SGHTA and FQGNSA. With 5 bases removed from V and 1 base from J, the gap between germline ends came to 11 bases. CDR3 sequence (DNA): TGTGCCAGCAGCCCTTCACGGGGGAACACTGAAGCTTTCTTT. It specifies CASSPSRGNTEAFF.

The genes are TRBV5-1 and TRBJ2-1, with D hard to call. The ends were cut back, 0 bases at V and 0 bases at J, with 10 bases in the middle. This CDR3 has 16 amino acids. Germline V gene data show CDR1 as SGHRS and CDR2 as YFSETQ. CDR3 nucleotide sequence: TGCGCCAGCAGCTTGGCGGCGGCGCTCTCCTACAATGAGCAGTTCTTC. Protein product: CASSLAAALSYNEQFF.

The chain joins TRBV9 to TRBJ2-7, with TRBD1 identical over 8 bases. The junction had 6 bases not matched to a gene; V was cut back by 0 bases and J by 1 base. CDR1 and CDR2 (germline): SGDLS, YYNGEE. There are 16 residues in the CDR3. CDR3 sequence: CASSVDPGTGSYEQYF. In DNA, the CDR3 is TGTGCCAGCAGCGTAGATCCGGGGACAGGATCCTACGAGCAGTACTTC.

In this sample, this clone is medium-sized. V usage is TRBV6-1 and J usage is TRBJ1-5; D is unclear. Germline V gene lookup returns CDR1 MNHNS and CDR2 SASEGT. The CDR3 covers 11 residues. V was clipped by 1 base and J by 6 bases, with 1 base between them. The CDR3 loop is CASSEVQPQHF. The CDR3 DNA follows: TGTGCCAGCAGTGAAGTTCAGCCCCAGCATTTT.

This chain uses TRBV5-4 with TRBJ1-4; D gene unclear. This CDR3 region has 14 residues. The V and J ends lost 4 bases and 8 bases respectively, with 15 bases between them. Germline CDR1 reads SGHNT; CDR2 reads YYREEE (reference sequence). The CDR3 DNA reads as TGTGCCAGCAGCGACCGGGCCCTGGGGGAAAAACTGTTTTTT. It translates to CASSDRALGEKLFF.